The T cell receptor beta chain under discussion was sequenced for a study of CD8 T cells in ankylosing spondylitis (dated by TCRdb to about 2017). Regarding the study in general: To find TCR variants linked to disease, the study profiled T cell receptor beta repertoires in ankylosing spondylitis patients and healthy donors. The full study cohort was made up of 20 to 25 ankylosing spondylitis patients and 108 healthy donors. Samples of peripheral blood were taken, and for ankylosing spondylitis patients, synovial fluid was collected as well. General study outcomes and caveats: In peripheral blood, the disease-linked clones were found at relatively low frequencies and had a CD8+ phenotype. Some TCR beta motif variants had previously been reported in synovial fluid and blood of reactive arthritis patients, which suggested common disease-initiation mechanisms. Blood from ankylosing spondylitis patients appeared to be characterized by a TCR beta motif made up of eight highly homologous amino acid variants. According to the report, matched synovial fluid samples from ankylosing spondylitis patients were significantly enriched for the disease-linked clones.

Sequencing was performed on an Illumina HiSeq 2500. TCR beta libraries were prepared by quantitative 5'-RACE with molecular barcodes. Per the source publication's procedure: Disease-linked TCR variants were identified with a new computational method built on a probabilistic model of VDJ rearrangement. TCRdb handled the public reads itself, with Q25 trimming in fastp and clone calling in MiXCR, and kept productive beta chains. Rows merge per CDR3 protein into single entries with the most common DNA and genes. These V and J calls rely on TCRdb rather than the paper's analysis. For this sample the table gives around 42,000 distinct CDR3 sequences, of which 2.5% to 3.5% were detected only once. Approximately 4.4% of the sample belongs to the ten largest clones. A distance of 12 bases separates the germline ends of V and J, which lose 3 bases and 2 bases respectively. Counted from cysteine to phenylalanine, this CDR3 has 15 amino acids. Only the CDR3 part of the read is kept: 45 bases, read in frame from the first base. CDR1 and CDR2 are drawn from the germline V gene: SGDLS, YYNGEE.

The table lists this clonotype with many counts. Its antigen has not been determined. Base qualities are not recorded, but no much larger clone differs from it by a single base. This receptor was identified in a male donor with ankylosing spondylitis or in good health (not recorded which). This chain joins TRBV9 to TRBJ2-1; TRBD2 is perhaps the D gene, given 7 matching bases. Sequences were obtained from blood, either unsorted or a sorted T cell fraction (not recorded which). At the DNA level, the sequence is TGTGCCAGCAGCGGCGGGGAGGGGGCCTACAATGAGCAGTTCTTC. Its protein is CASSGGEGAYNEQFF.